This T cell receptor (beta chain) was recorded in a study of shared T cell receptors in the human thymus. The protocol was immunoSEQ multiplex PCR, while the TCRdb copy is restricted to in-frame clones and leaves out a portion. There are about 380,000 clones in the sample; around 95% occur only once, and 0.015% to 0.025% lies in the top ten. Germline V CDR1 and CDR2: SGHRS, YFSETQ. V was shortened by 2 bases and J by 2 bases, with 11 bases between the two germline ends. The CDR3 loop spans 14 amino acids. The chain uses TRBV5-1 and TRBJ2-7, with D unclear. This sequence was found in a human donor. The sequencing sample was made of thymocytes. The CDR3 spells CASSFGRLTYEQYF. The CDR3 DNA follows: TGCGCCAGCAGCTTTGGCAGGCTCACCTACGAGCAGTACTTC.